The rows below give T cell receptor beta chains drawn from one sample of a study of T-cell reconstitution after alpha-beta-depleted transplantation in children. TCRdb passed the PCR reads through MiXCR, listing each CDR3 protein once. Of about 350,000 distinct CDR3 sequences detected, about an eighth appear once; the ten largest clones hold 4.3%. The material was PBMCs, obtained from the stem cell graft. These receptors were collected from a human donor who donated a stem cell graft to a child with Fanconi anemia. The CDR3 runs from the conserved cysteine through the conserved F or W. A D gene is named only where the DNA matches it firmly. Rows give clone size only sometimes, using once, few, many, or a class for an expanded clone.

>TRBJ2-5|few|TRBD1|TRBV29-1
CSAYRGETQYF
TGCAGCGCATACAGGGGGGAGACCCAGTACTTC
>TRBJ1-2|.|TRBD1|TRBV29-1
CSVGGQGTGYTF
TGCAGCGTCGGGGGACAGGGAACAGGCTACACCTTC
>TRBJ1-2|.|TRBD1|TRBV5-1
CASSLGDRDDYGYTF
TGCGCCAGCAGCTTGGGGGACAGGGACGACTATGGCTACACCTTC
>TRBJ2-1|.|.|TRBV5-1
CASSLGRTDNEQFF
TGCGCCAGCAGCCTTGGGAGGACAGACAATGAGCAGTTCTTC
>TRBJ2-3|.|.|TRBV5-1
CASSPRAVDTQYF
TGCGCCAGCAGCCCCCGGGCCGTAGATACGCAGTATTTT
>TRBJ2-2|.|TRBD1|TRBV7-1
CASSSLGDRQGITSEYANTGELFF
TGTGCCAGCAGCTCCCTCGGGGACCGACAGGGGATAACGTCAGAGTACGCGAACACCGGGGAGCTGTTTTTT
>TRBJ2-1|many|.|TRBV5-1
CASSLEGTDNEQFF
TGCGCCAGCAGCTTGGAAGGGACCGACAATGAGCAGTTCTTC
>TRBJ1-1|few|.|TRBV20-1
CSARWGFGTEAFF
TGCAGTGCTAGGTGGGGTTTCGGCACTGAAGCTTTCTTT
>TRBJ2-2|many|TRBD1|TRBV5-1
CASSLDRGNGELFF
TGCGCCAGCAGCTTGGACAGGGGAAACGGGGAGCTGTTTTTT
>TRBJ2-5|many|.|TRBV5-1
CASTDDQETQYF
TGCGCCAGCACCGACGACCAAGAGACCCAGTACTTC
>TRBJ1-5|.|TRBD1|TRBV20-1
CSARDSLSNQPQHF
TGCAGTGCTCGGGACAGCCTTAGCAATCAGCCCCAGCATTTT
>TRBJ2-3|.|TRBD1|TRBV3-1
CAICLQGARTDTQYF
TGTGCCATCTGTTTACAGGGGGCGCGTACAGATACGCAGTATTTT
>TRBJ1-1|.|TRBD1|TRBV13
CASSLDDRGDTEAFF
TGTGCCAGCAGCTTAGACGACAGGGGGGACACTGAAGCTTTCTTT
>TRBJ2-3|.|.|TRBV7-2
CASSLAQGVGTQYF
TGTGCCAGCAGCTTAGCGCAAGGTGTTGGGACGCAGTATTTT
>TRBJ2-5|few|.|TRBV7-9
CASSPGGGRETQYF
TGTGCCAGCAGTCCGGGCGGAGGTCGGGAGACCCAGTACTTC
>TRBJ2-3|.|.|TRBV7-2
CASSSRVGRGSDTQYF
TGTGCCAGCAGCTCTAGGGTGGGCCGGGGGTCAGATACGCAGTATTTT
>TRBJ1-2|many|.|TRBV12-3/TRBV12-4
CASSPTLKGVNTF
TGTGCCAGCAGTCCCACCTTGAAGGGGGTCAACACCTTC
>TRBJ2-4|.|.|TRBV20-1
CSASVFSGGQLNIQYF
TGCAGTGCTAGCGTATTTTCTGGAGGACAGTTAAACATTCAGTACTTC
>TRBJ1-2|few|.|TRBV12-3/TRBV12-4
CASSLTRGGSNTF
TGTGCCAGCAGTTTGACACGGGGTGGGTCTAACACCTTC
>TRBJ1-1|.|.|TRBV12-3/TRBV12-4
CASSFWGARKDTEAFF
TGTGCCAGCAGTTTCTGGGGGGCGCGAAAGGACACTGAAGCTTTCTTT
>TRBJ1-1|.|.|TRBV28
CASREGGIGDEAFF
TGTGCCAGCAGGGAAGGGGGTATTGGGGATGAAGCTTTCTTT
>TRBJ2-3|many|TRBD2|TRBV5-5
CATGGPTDTQYF
TGTGCCACGGGGGGGCCCACAGATACGCAGTATTTT
>TRBJ2-6|few|.|TRBV7-2
CASSLDGSSGANVLTF
TGTGCCAGCAGCTTAGATGGGTCTTCGGGGGCCAACGTCCTGACTTTC
>TRBJ2-3|.|.|TRBV9
CASSVAARDTQYF
TGTGCCAGCAGCGTAGCAGCGCGGGATACGCAGTATTTT
>TRBJ1-5|few|TRBD1|TRBV20-1
CSAGTGHQPQHF
TGCAGCGCCGGGACAGGGCATCAGCCCCAGCATTTT
>TRBJ2-2|.|.|TRBV20-1
CSARGAGSYSRELFF
TGCAGTGCTAGAGGGGCTGGCAGTTACTCCAGGGAGCTGTTTTTT
>TRBJ2-5|many|.|TRBV12-3/TRBV12-4
CASSFSLRADQQETQYF
TGTGCCAGCAGTTTCTCCCTTCGGGCAGACCAACAAGAGACCCAGTACTTC
>TRBJ1-5|few|.|TRBV6-1
CASSEGAERNQPQHF
TGTGCCAGCAGTGAAGGGGCGGAGAGGAATCAGCCCCAGCATTTT
>TRBJ2-3|many|TRBD2|TRBV28
CASRTGTSGGTSTDTQYF
TGTGCCAGCAGAACCGGGACTAGCGGGGGGACGAGCACAGATACGCAGTATTTT
>TRBJ2-3|.|.|TRBV4-2
CASSPGKITRRRSTDTQYF
TGTGCCAGCAGCCCCGGAAAGATCACGAGACGCCGAAGCACAGATACGCAGTATTTT
>TRBJ2-3|many|.|TRBV29-1
CSVETGSTDTQYF
TGCAGCGTTGAAACAGGGAGCACAGATACGCAGTATTTT
>TRBJ2-2|.|.|TRBV11-1
CASSPRLPRDTGELFF
TGTGCCAGCAGCCCACGACTTCCCAGGGACACCGGGGAGCTGTTTTTT
>TRBJ1-1|many|.|TRBV5-1
CASSLGLLGGPMNTEAFF
TGCGCCAGCAGCTTGGGACTCCTTGGGGGACCCATGAACACTGAAGCTTTCTTT
>TRBJ2-5|.|.|TRBV5-6
CASSLWASGTQYF
TGTGCCAGCAGCTTGTGGGCTTCGGGGACCCAGTACTTC
>TRBJ1-2|few|TRBD1|TRBV6-2/TRBV6-3
CASRGTGQAPETGGYTF
TGTGCCAGCAGGGGGACAGGACAAGCGCCGGAGACCGGGGGCTACACCTTC
>TRBJ1-1|few|.|TRBV9
CASSATQGVIGAFF
TGTGCCAGCAGCGCTACACAGGGTGTGATTGGAGCTTTCTTT
>TRBJ1-4|few|.|TRBV27
CASRSLGVSYNEKLFF
TGTGCCAGCAGATCCCTCGGGGTCAGTTATAATGAAAAACTGTTTTTT
>TRBJ2-3|.|TRBD1|TRBV7-2
CASSPGQATVGYF
TGTGCCAGCAGCCCGGGACAGGCGACAGTTGGGTATTTT
>TRBJ2-3|.|.|TRBV20-1
CSARGDFYSTDTQYF
TGCAGTGCTAGAGGGGACTTCTATAGCACAGATACGCAGTATTTT
>TRBJ1-1|few|.|TRBV6-2/TRBV6-3
CASSYPRTVNTEAFF
TGTGCCAGCAGTTACCCCAGGACAGTCAACACTGAAGCTTTCTTT
>TRBJ2-1|.|TRBD2|TRBV6-1
CASSRTSGLRDKEQFF
TGTGCCAGCAGTCGGACTAGCGGGCTTCGGGACAAGGAGCAGTTCTTC
>TRBJ1-5|many|.|TRBV12-3/TRBV12-4
CASSLGDTGGQPQHF
TGTGCCAGCAGTTTAGGAGACACCGGCGGTCAGCCCCAGCATTTT
>TRBJ1-3|few|.|TRBV29-1
CGGIFGNTIYF
TGCGGGGGGATCTTTGGAAACACCATATATTTT
>TRBJ1-5|.|.|TRBV6-2/TRBV6-3
CASSVEQNQPQHF
TGTGCCAGCAGTGTGGAGCAGAATCAGCCCCAGCATTTT
>TRBJ2-1|many|.|TRBV24-1
CATSGGFNEQFF
TGTGCCACCAGTGGGGGGTTCAATGAGCAGTTCTTC
>TRBJ1-1|.|TRBD1|TRBV5-1
CASSMTGSGTEAFF
TGCGCCAGCAGCATGACAGGGAGCGGTACTGAAGCTTTCTTT
>TRBJ1-2|few|.|TRBV19
CASSGRINYGYTF
TGTGCCAGTTCGGGACGGATAAACTATGGCTACACCTTC
>TRBJ2-5|many|TRBD2|TRBV29-1
CSVRRGVDETQYF
TGCAGCGTTCGGCGGGGGGTTGATGAGACCCAGTACTTC
>TRBJ2-3|many|TRBD1|TRBV9
CASSVDTGQGVQYTQYF
TGTGCCAGCAGCGTAGACACGGGACAGGGGGTTCAATATACGCAGTATTTT